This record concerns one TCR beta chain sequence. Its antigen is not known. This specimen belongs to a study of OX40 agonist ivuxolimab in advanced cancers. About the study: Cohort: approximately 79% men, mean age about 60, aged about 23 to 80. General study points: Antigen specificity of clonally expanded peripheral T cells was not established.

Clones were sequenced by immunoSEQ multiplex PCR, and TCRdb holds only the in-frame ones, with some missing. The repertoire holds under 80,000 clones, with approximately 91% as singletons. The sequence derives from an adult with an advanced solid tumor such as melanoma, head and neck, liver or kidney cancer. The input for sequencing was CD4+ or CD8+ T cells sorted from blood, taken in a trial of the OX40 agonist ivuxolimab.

CDR3 in DNA: TGTGCCAGCAGCCCAATGGGCGGGGGCGAGCAGTACTTC. Protein sequence: CASSPMGGGEQYF. V is TRBV7-3 and J is TRBJ2-7, with 7 bases fitting TRBD2. Germline trimming cut 5 bases from V and 6 bases from J; bases unmatched to any gene: 7. The CDR3 is 13 amino acids. Germline values: CDR1 SGHTA, CDR2 FQGTGA.